This T cell receptor beta chain comes out of a study of T cell responses to AZD1222 COVID-19 vaccine. Points from the study as a whole: The donors showed a predominance of white British ancestry and of females, with possible underestimation of clonal diversity. Seropositive at baseline were only 5 to 7 AZD1222 recipients. Spike was spanned by vaccine-associated CD4 TCRs, which were dominant at 160-218 and 743-854.

Clones were read by immunoSEQ multiplex PCR, and TCRdb kept only the in-frame ones, dropping some. This table has about 120,000 clones, about 90% appearing once. As to this clone: The target antigen is unknown.

The length of the CDR3 is 15 residues. Trimming removed 6 bases from V and 4 bases from J; junction bases left unmatched: 9. Germline assignment: CDR1 MNHEY and CDR2 SVGAGI. V is TRBV6-5 and J is TRBJ1-2, with 9 bases aligning to TRBD1. The TCR comes from an adult in good health. Material: peripheral blood, obtained on day 0 of AZD1222 vaccination. The CDR3 loop reads CASRGIGQGFYGYTF. CDR3 in DNA: TGTGCCAGCAGGGGGATTGGACAGGGGTTCTATGGCTACACCTTC.